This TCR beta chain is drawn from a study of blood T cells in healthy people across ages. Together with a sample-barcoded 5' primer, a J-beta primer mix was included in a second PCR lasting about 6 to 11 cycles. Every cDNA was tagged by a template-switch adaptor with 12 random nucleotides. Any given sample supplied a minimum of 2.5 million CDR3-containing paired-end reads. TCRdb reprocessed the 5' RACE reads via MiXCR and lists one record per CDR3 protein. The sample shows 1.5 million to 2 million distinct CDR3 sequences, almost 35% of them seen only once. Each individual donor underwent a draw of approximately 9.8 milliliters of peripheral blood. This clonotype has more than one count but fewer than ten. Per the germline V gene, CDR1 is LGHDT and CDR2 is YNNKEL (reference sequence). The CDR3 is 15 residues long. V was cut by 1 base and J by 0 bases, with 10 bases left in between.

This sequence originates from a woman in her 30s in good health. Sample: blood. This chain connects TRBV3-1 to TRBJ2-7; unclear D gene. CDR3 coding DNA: TGTGCCAGCAGCCAAGGCCGGGCCGCCTCCTACGAGCAGTACTTC. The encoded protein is CASSQGRAASYEQYF.